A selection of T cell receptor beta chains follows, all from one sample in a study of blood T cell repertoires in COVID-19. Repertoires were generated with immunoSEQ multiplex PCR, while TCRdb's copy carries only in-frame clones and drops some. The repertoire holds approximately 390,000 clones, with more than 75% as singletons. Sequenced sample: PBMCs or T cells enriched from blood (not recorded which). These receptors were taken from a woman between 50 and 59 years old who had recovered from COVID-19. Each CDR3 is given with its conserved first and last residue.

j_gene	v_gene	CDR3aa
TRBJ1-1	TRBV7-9	CASTKTPGREGPGFF
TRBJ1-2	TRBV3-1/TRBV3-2	CASSQARSGGYGYTF
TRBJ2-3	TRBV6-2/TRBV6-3	CASSYSLPGGVGDTQYF
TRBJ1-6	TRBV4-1	CASSQWGVAYNSPLHF
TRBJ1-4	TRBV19	CASSGTGRHEKLFF
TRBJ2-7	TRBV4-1	CASSQARVGYEQYF
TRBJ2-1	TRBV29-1	CSVEVSGNEQFF
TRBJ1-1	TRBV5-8	CASSLVLITEAFF
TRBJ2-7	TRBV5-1	CASSPGTSGAEQYF
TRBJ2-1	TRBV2	CASQSDRGTPEQFF
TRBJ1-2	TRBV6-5	CASNRTPAPIDGYTF
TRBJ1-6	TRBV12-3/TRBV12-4	CASSASGALHF
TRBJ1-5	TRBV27	CASRYDYLDRAINQPQHF
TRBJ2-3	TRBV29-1	CSVVMLGDFGSDTQYF
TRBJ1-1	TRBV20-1	CSARGDSEAFF
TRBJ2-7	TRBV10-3	CAIRGGPGEQYF
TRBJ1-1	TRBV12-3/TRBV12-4	CASSWGGEAFF
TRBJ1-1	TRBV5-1	CASSFAGWDTEAFF
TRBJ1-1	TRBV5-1	CASTIGEGHWNTEAFF
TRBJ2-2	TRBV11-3	CASSLEGRGPPRANTGELFF
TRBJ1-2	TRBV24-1	CATSDSQDRGPCGYTF
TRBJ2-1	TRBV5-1	CASSLELFSGGYNEQFF
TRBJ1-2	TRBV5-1	CASSATQGVDYGYTF
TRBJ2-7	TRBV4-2	CASSQRTSGDSYEQYF
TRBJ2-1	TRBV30	CAWDRLRVQFF
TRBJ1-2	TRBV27	CASGKQGARGYTF
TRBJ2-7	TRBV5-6	CASSLEDNPYEQYF
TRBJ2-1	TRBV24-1	CATSAGAGGHDEQFF
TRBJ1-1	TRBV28	CASRERDTRGTEAFF
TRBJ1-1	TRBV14	CASSLPGQGFAEAFF
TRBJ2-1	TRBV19	CASSFTGGLYNEQFF
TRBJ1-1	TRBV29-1	CSVGTGLSEAFF
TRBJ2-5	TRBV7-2	CASSLVGSSGGAQTQYF
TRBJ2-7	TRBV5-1	CASSPGDYSLLIGQYF
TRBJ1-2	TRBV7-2	CASSFIGTGGHGYTF
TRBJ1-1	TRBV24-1	CATSTSSGTMAEAFF
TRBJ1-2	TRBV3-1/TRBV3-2	CASSQALGDGYGYTF
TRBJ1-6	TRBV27	CASRTGLENSPLHF
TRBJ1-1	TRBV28	CASSLRGAEAFF
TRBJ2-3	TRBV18	CASSQTTGPSDTQYF
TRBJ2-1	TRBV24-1	CATSDLLSNEQFF
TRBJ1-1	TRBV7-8	CASSRRGIGEAFF
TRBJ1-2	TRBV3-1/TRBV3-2	CASSQTGGFNYGYTF
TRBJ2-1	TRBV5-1	CASSFQGPDEQFF
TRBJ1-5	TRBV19	CASKDRGTRSQPQHF
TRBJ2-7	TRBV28	CASSSTGLGEQYF
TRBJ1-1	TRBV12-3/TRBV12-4	CASRRTEGTEAFF
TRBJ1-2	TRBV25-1	CASSGTTGYTF